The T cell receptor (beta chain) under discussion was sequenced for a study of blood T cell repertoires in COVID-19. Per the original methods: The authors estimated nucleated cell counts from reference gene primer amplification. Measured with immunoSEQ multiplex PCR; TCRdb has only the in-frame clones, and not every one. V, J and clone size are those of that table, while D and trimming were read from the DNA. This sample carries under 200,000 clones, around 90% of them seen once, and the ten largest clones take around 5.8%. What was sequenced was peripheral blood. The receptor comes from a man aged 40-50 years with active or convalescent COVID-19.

CDR3 region: CASSSGAGTASTDTQYF. The CDR3 DNA sequence: TGTGCCAGCAGCTCAGGAGCGGGGACCGCTAGCACAGATACGCAGTATTTT. V and J are TRBV7-3 and TRBJ2-3; 7 nucleotides align to TRBD2. Germline trimming cut 4 bases from V and 0 bases from J; bases unmatched to any gene: 10. The CDR3 loop spans 17 amino acids. Germline-derived CDR1 and CDR2 are SGHTA and FQGTGA. The entire variable domain, with the rest obtained from reference TRBV7-3 and TRBJ2-3, is as follows: GAGVSQTPSNKVTEKGKYVELRCDPISGHTALYWYRQSLGQGPEFLIYFQGTGAADDSGLPNDRFFAVRPEGSVSTLKIQRTERGDSAVYLCASSSGAGTASTDTQYFGPGTRLTVL.